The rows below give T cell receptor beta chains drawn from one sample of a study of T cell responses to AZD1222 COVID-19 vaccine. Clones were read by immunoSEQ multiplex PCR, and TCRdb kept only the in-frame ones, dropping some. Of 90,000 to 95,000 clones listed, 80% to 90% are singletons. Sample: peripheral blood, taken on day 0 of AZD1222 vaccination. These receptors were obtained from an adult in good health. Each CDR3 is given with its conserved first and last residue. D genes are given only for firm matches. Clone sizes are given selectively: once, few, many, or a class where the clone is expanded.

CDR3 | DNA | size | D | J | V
CAWRRQVQETQYF | TGTGCCTGGAGGCGGCAGGTTCAAGAGACCCAGTACTTC | . | . | TRBJ2-5 | TRBV30
CASSLGQVGDTQYF | TGTGCCAGCTCCCTCGGACAGGTCGGGGATACGCAGTATTTT | . | TRBD1 | TRBJ2-3 | TRBV18
CASSGRDSRTDTQYF | TGCGCCAGCAGCGGGAGGGACTCTCGCACAGATACGCAGTATTTT | . | TRBD2 | TRBJ2-3 | TRBV10-2
CASSIEARLMNTEAFF | TGTGCCAGTAGTATAGAAGCTAGACTTATGAACACTGAAGCTTTCTTT | . | . | TRBJ1-1 | TRBV19
CASSRGQGDQETQYF | TGTGCCAGCAGCCGGGGACAGGGGGACCAAGAGACCCAGTACTTC | . | TRBD1 | TRBJ2-5 | TRBV5-4
CASRAIANYGYTF | TGTGCCAGCAGGGCGATAGCTAACTATGGCTACACCTTC | once | . | TRBJ1-2 | TRBV6-5
CASGSTTGDTGELFF | TGCGCCAGCGGCTCAACGACAGGAGACACCGGGGAGCTGTTTTTT | . | . | TRBJ2-2 | TRBV5-1
CASSPGQGNQPQHF | TGTGCCAGCTCACCCGGACAGGGCAATCAGCCCCAGCATTTT | . | TRBD1 | TRBJ1-5 | TRBV18
CASSYGPPDTQYF | TGTGCCAGCAGTTATGGCCCCCCCGATACGCAGTATTTT | . | . | TRBJ2-3 | TRBV6-5
CASSVHPNTEAFF | TGTGCCAGCAGTGTGCACCCGAACACTGAAGCTTTCTTT | . | . | TRBJ1-1 | TRBV2
CASSRGTGDAQPQHF | TGCGCCAGCAGCAGAGGGACAGGGGATGCTCAGCCCCAGCATTTT | . | TRBD1 | TRBJ1-5 | TRBV5-1
CASTPRTGLYGYTF | TGTGCCAGCACCCCCCGGACAGGTCTCTATGGCTACACCTTC | . | TRBD1 | TRBJ1-2 | TRBV28
CAMTGTQSSYNSPLHF | TGTGCCATGACCGGGACCCAGAGCTCCTATAATTCACCCCTCCACTTT | . | . | TRBJ1-6 | TRBV30
CASRITGATPLHF | TGTGCCAGCAGAATAACTGGCGCCACACCCCTCCACTTT | . | . | TRBJ1-6 | TRBV28
CASSVTGHNEKLFF | TGCGCCAGCAGCGTTACAGGGCATAATGAAAAACTGTTTTTT | . | . | TRBJ1-4 | TRBV5-1
CASSRSTGGNNEQFF | TGTGCCAGCTCACGATCGACAGGGGGGAATAATGAGCAGTTCTTC | . | TRBD1 | TRBJ2-1 | TRBV18
CASSPRTGGNEQFF | TGTGCCAGCAGCCCGCGTACGGGGGGGAATGAGCAGTTCTTC | . | TRBD2 | TRBJ2-1 | TRBV3-1/TRBV3-2
CASSLEPRGGTEAFF | TGTGCCAGCAGCTTAGAGCCCAGGGGGGGGACTGAAGCTTTCTTT | . | TRBD1 | TRBJ1-1 | TRBV7-9
CASSSSGLADYEQYF | TGTGCCAGCAGCTCGTCTGGACTAGCGGACTACGAGCAGTACTTC | . | TRBD2 | TRBJ2-7 | TRBV7-2
CASSLAPGQGKTEAFF | TGTGCCAGCAGTTTAGCTCCCGGACAGGGGAAAACTGAAGCTTTCTTT | . | TRBD1 | TRBJ1-1 | TRBV28
CASTPGAYRDGGYTF | TGTGCCAGCACCCCAGGGGCTTACAGGGACGGCGGCTACACCTTC | . | . | TRBJ1-2 | TRBV11-2
CASSFPGQGANYEQYF | TGTGCCAGCAGCTTCCCGGGACAGGGGGCAAACTACGAGCAGTACTTC | . | TRBD1 | TRBJ2-7 | TRBV7-9
CASSVNWNSPLHF | TGTGCCAGCAGCGTCAATTGGAATTCACCCCTCCACTTT | . | . | TRBJ1-6 | TRBV5-6
CASSQGTGGAPGELFF | TGTGCCAGCAGCCAAGGGACAGGGGGCGCCCCCGGGGAGCTGTTTTTT | . | TRBD1 | TRBJ2-2 | TRBV4-2